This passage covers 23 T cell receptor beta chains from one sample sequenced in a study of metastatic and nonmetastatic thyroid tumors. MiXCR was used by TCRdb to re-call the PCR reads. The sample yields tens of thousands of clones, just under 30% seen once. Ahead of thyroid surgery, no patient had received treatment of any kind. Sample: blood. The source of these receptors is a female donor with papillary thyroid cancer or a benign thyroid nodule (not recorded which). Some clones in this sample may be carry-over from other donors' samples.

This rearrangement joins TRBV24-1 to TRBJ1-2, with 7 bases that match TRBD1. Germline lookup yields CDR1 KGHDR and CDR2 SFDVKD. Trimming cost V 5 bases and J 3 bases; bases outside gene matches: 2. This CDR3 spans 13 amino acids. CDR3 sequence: CATSAGTDYGYTF. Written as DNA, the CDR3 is TGTGCCACCAGTGCCGGGACAGACTATGGCTACACCTTC.

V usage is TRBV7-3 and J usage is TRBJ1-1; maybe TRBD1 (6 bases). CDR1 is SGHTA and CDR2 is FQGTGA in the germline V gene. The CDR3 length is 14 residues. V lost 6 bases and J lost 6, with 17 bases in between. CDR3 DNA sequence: TGTGCCAGCAGATCGGACAGTGTGGCACCTGAAGCTTTCTTT. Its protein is CASRSDSVAPEAFF.

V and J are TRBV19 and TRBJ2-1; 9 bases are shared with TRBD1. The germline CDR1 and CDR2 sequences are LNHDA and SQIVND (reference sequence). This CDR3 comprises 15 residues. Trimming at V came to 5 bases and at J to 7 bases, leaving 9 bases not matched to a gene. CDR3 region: CASSLGGTGRNEQFF. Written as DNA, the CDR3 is TGTGCCAGTAGTCTGGGCGGGACAGGGAGGAATGAGCAGTTCTTC.

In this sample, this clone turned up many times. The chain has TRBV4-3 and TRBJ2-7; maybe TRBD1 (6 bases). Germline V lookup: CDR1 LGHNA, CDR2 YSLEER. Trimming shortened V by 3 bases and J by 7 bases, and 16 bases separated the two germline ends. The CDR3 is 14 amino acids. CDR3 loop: CASSHGTSVGEQYF. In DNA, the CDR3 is TGCGCCAGCAGCCACGGGACATCCGTCGGGGAGCAGTACTTC.

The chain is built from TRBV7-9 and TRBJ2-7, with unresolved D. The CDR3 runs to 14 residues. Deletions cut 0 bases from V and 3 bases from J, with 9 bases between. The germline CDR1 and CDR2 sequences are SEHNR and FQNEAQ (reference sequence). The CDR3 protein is CASSLAPLDYEQYF. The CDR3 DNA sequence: TGTGCCAGCAGCTTAGCGCCCCTGGACTACGAGCAGTACTTC. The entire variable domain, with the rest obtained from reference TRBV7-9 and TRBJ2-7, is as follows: DTGVSQNPRHKITKRGQNVTFRCDPISEHNRLYWYRQTLGQGPEFLTYFQNEAQLEKSRLLSDRFSAERPKGSFSTLEIQRTEQGDSAMYLCASSLAPLDYEQYFGPGTRLTVT.

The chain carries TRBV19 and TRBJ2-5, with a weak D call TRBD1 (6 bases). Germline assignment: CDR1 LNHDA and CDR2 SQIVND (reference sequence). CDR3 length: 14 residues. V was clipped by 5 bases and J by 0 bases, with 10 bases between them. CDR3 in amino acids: CASSWDINQETQYF. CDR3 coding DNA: TGTGCCAGTAGTTGGGACATAAACCAAGAGACCCAGTACTTC.

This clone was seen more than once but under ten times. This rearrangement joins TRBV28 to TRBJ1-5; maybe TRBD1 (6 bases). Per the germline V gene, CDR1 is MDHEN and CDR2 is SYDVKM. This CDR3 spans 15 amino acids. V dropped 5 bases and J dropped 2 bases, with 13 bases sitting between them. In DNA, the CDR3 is TGTGCCAGCAGTATACAGGGACGTGGCAATCAGCCCCAGCATTTT. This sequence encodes CASSIQGRGNQPQHF. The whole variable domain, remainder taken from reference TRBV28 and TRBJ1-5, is DVKVTQSSRYLVKRTGEKVFLECVQDMDHENMFWYRQDPGLGLRLIYFSYDVKMKEKGDIPEGYSVSREKKERFSLILESASTNQTSMYLCASSIQGRGNQPQHFGDGTRLSIL.

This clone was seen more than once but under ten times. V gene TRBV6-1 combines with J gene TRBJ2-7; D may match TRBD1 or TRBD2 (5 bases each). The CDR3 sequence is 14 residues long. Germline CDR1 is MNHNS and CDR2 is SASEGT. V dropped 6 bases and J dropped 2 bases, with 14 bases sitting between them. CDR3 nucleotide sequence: TGTGCCAGCAGCCGGGACCTCGGACCCTACGAGCAGTACTTC. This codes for CASSRDLGPYEQYF.

In nucleotides, the CDR3 is TGCGCCAGCAGCCAAGCCGCCTGGGGGGGGTACTACGAGCAGTACTTC. Protein product: CASSQAAWGGYYEQYF. The J gene is TRBJ2-7, the V gene TRBV4-1; 7 nucleotides align to TRBD2. The CDR3 totals 16 residues. V lost 1 base and J lost 3; bases outside the gene matches: 9. Germline assignment: CDR1 MGHRA and CDR2 YSYEKL.

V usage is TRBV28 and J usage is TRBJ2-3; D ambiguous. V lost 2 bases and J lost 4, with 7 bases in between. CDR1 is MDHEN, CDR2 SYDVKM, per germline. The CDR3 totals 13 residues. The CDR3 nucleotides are TGTGCCAGCAGTTTAACAGCGCCAGATACGCAGTATTTT. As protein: CASSLTAPDTQYF.

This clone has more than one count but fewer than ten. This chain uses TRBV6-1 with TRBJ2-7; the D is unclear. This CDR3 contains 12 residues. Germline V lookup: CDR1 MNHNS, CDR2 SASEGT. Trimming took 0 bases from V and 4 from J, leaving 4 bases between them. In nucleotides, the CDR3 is TGTGCCAGCAGTGAAGCGAGGTACGAGCAGTACTTC. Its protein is CASSEARYEQYF.

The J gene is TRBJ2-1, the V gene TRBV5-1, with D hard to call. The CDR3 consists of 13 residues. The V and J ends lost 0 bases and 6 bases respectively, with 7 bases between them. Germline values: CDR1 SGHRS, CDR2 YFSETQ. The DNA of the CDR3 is TGCGCCAGCAGCTTGGCCGTTAGCAATGAGCAGTTCTTC. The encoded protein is CASSLAVSNEQFF.

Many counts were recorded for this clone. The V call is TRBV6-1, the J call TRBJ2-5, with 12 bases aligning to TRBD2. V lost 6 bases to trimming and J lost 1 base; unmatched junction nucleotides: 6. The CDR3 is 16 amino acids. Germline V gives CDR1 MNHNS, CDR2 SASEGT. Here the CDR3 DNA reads TGTGCCAGCAGCCTCCGGACTAGCGGGATCCAAGAGACCCAGTACTTC. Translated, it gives CASSLRTSGIQETQYF.

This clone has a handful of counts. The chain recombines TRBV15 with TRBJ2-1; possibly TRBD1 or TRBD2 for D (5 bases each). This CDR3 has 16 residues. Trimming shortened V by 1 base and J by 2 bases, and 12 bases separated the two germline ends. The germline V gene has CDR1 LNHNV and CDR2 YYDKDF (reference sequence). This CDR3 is CATSRAREGAYNEQFF. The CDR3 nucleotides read TGTGCCACCAGCAGAGCGAGGGAAGGGGCCTACAATGAGCAGTTCTTC.

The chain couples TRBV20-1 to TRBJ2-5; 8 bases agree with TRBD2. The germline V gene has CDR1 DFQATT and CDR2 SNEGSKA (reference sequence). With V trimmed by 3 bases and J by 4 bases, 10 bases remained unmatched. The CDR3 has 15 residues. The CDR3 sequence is CSASRSGLAGETQYF. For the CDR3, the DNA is TGCAGTGCTAGTCGTTCGGGTCTAGCGGGAGAGACCCAGTACTTC.

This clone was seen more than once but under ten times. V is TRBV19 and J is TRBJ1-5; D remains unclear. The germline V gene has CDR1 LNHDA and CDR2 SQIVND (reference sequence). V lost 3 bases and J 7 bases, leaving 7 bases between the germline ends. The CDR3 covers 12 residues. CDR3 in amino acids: CASSMEGQPQHF. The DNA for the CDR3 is TGTGCCAGTAGTATGGAGGGACAGCCCCAGCATTTT.

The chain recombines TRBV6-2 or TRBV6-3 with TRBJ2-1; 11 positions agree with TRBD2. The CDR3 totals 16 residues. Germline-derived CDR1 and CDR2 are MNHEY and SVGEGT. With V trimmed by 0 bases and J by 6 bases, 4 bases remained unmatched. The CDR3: CASSYSGLAGANEQFF. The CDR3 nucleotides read TGTGCCAGCAGTTACTCAGGACTAGCGGGTGCCAATGAGCAGTTCTTC.

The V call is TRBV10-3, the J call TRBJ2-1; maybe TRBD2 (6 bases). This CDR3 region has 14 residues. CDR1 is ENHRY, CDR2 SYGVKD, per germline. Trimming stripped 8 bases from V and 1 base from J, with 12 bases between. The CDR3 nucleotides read TGTGCCATCGGGGGAGGAGGATCCTACAATGAGCAGTTCTTC. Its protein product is CAIGGGGSYNEQFF.

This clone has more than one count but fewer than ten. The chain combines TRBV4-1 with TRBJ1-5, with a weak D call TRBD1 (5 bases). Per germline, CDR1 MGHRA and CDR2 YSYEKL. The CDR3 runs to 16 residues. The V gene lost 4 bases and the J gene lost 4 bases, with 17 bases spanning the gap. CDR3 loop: CASSPPDTEGNQPQHF. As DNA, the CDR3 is TGCGCCAGCAGCCCTCCGGACACCGAGGGGAATCAGCCCCAGCATTTT.

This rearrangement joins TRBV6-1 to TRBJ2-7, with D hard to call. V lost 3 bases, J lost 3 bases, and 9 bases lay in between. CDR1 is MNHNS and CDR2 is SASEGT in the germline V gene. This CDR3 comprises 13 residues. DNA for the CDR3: TGTGCCAGCAGTGAGAGGTGGGGCTACGAGCAGTACTTC. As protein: CASSERWGYEQYF.

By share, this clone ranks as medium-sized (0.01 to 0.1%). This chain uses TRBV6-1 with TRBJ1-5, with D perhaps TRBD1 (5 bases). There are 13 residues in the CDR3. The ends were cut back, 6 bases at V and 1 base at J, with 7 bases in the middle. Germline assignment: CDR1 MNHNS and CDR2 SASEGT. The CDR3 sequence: CASRRDSNQPQHF. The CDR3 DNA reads TGTGCCAGCAGGAGGGACAGCAATCAGCCCCAGCATTTT.

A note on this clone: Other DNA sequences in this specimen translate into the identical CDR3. The CDR3 bases are TGTGCCAGCAGTTTGGAAGGGCCCTATGGCTACACCTTC. Protein: CASSLEGPYGYTF. The chain recombines TRBV28 with TRBJ1-2, with unresolved D. This CDR3 region has 13 residues. CDR1 is MDHEN, CDR2 SYDVKM, per germline. Trimming pared 3 bases from V and 4 bases from J, leaving 9 bases between.

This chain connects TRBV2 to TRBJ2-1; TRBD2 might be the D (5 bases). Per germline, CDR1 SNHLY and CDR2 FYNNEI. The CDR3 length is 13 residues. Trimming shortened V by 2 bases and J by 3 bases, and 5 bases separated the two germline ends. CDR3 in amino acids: CASSESGYNEQFF. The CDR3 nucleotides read TGTGCCAGCAGTGAAAGCGGCTACAATGAGCAGTTCTTC.